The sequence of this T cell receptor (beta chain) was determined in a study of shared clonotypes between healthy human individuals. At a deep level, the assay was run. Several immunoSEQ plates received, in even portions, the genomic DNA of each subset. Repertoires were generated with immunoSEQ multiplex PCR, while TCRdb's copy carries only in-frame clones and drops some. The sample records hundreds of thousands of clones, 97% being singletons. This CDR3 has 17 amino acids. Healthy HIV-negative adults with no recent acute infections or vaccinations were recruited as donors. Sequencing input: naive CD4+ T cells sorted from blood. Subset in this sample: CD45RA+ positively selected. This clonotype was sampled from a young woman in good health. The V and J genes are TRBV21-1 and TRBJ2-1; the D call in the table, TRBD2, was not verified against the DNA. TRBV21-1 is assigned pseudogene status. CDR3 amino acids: CASSMTLAGGPANEQFF. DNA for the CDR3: TGTGCCAGCAGCATGACACTAGCGGGAGGGCCCGCCAATGAGCAGTTCTTC.